One and the same sample provided the 12 T cell receptor beta chains below, sequenced in a study of blood T cell repertoires in COVID-19. Profiled with immunoSEQ multiplex PCR; TCRdb holds only in-frame clones, not every one. Found here are over 200,000 clones, 70% to 90% of them singletons; the top ten hold approximately 8.7%. Sequencing used PBMCs or T cells enriched from blood (not recorded which). The receptors come from a man aged 35-49 years who had recovered from COVID-19.

The V gene is TRBV5-1, the J gene TRBJ2-2, with D perhaps TRBD1 (5 bases). Germline V gives CDR1 SGHRS, CDR2 YFSETQ. The V end was cut by 4 bases, the J end by 0 bases, with 10 bases between. This CDR3 contains 15 residues. The CDR3 loop is CASSLLTANTGELFF. Here the CDR3 DNA reads TGCGCCAGCAGCCTGTTGACAGCGAACACCGGGGAGCTGTTTTTT. Filled out from reference TRBV5-1 and TRBJ2-2, the complete variable domain reads KAGVTQTPRYLIKTRGQQVTLSCSPISGHRSVSWYQQTPGQGLQFLFEYFSETQRNKGNFPGRFSGRQFSNSRSEMNVSTLELGDSALYLCASSLLTANTGELFFGEGSRLTVL.

This clone was seen just once. The chain has TRBV18 and TRBJ1-1; no reliable D call. CDR3 length: 15 amino acids. Trimming removed 5 bases from V and 0 bases from J, with 13 bases in between. Germline loops: CDR1 KGHSH, CDR2 LQKENI. This chain's CDR3 is CASSSQNRMNTEAFF. The DNA for the CDR3 is TGTGCCAGCTCATCTCAGAACCGAATGAACACTGAAGCTTTCTTT.

The chain combines TRBV4-1 with TRBJ1-1; D might be TRBD1 (5 bases). The CDR3 spans 15 residues. CDR1 MGHRA and CDR2 YSYEKL come from the germline V gene. V shed 0 bases and J shed 11 bases, with 19 bases lying between them. CDR3 residues: CASSQDWGLMAYAFF. CDR3 in DNA: TGCGCCAGCAGCCAAGATTGGGGCCTAATGGCTTATGCTTTCTTT.

This chain uses TRBV5-1 with TRBJ2-7; the D is unclear. Germline V gene data show CDR1 as SGHRS and CDR2 as YFSETQ. Trimming removed 4 bases at V and 3 bases at J, with 5 bases between. There are 11 residues in the CDR3. CDR3 sequence (DNA): TGCGCCAGCAGCCTAGACTACGAGCAGTACTTC. The encoded protein is CASSLDYEQYF. Using reference TRBV5-1 and TRBJ2-7 for the parts outside the CDR3, the full variable domain is KAGVTQTPRYLIKTRGQQVTLSCSPISGHRSVSWYQQTPGQGLQFLFEYFSETQRNKGNFPGRFSGRQFSNSRSEMNVSTLELGDSALYLCASSLDYEQYFGPGTRLTVT.

J is TRBJ1-6 and V is TRBV6-5; possible D gene TRBD1, 5 bases. Trimming cost V 6 bases and J 7 bases, with 7 bases left between them. Per germline, CDR1 MNHEY and CDR2 SVGAGI. The CDR3 sequence is 12 residues long. CDR3 protein: CASSRQNSPLHF. The CDR3 DNA follows: TGTGCCAGCAGCCGACAGAATTCACCCCTCCACTTT.

The chain links TRBV2 to TRBJ1-1, with D hard to call. The CDR3 is made up of 14 amino acids. Deletions cut 6 bases from V and 1 base from J, with 12 bases between. CDR1 and CDR2 (germline): SNHLY, FYNNEI. CDR3 protein: CASRAGRENTEAFF. CDR3 in DNA: TGTGCCAGCAGGGCCGGACGGGAGAACACTGAAGCTTTCTTT. Full variable domain (remainder filled in from reference TRBV2 and TRBJ1-1): EPEVTQTPSHQVTQMGQEVILRCVPISNHLYFYWYRQILGQKVEFLVSFYNNEISEKSEIFDDQFSVERPDGSNFTLKIRSTKLEDSAMYFCASRAGRENTEAFFGQGTRLTVV.

The chain employs TRBV5-1 and TRBJ2-6; 9 positions match TRBD1. V trimming: 6 bases; J trimming: 4 bases; junction bases outside the gene matches: 8. This CDR3 has 16 amino acids. Germline CDR1 reads SGHRS; CDR2 reads YFSETQ. CDR3 sequence (DNA): TGCGCCAGCACCCGACAGGGGGGAGTCGGGGCCAACGTCCTGACTTTC. Amino acids: CASTRQGGVGANVLTF.

This clone was detected many times. The chain couples TRBV6-4 to TRBJ2-1; unclear D gene. Trimming cost V 2 bases and J 7 bases, with 9 bases left between them. Germline V gene data show CDR1 as MRHNA and CDR2 as SNTAGT. The CDR3 contains 13 residues. The DNA of the CDR3 is TGTGCCAGCAGTGACACGGTGGAGAATGAGCAGTTCTTC. It encodes CASSDTVENEQFF.

The chain joins TRBV6-5 to TRBJ1-4; D gene ambiguous. Germline assignment: CDR1 MNHEY and CDR2 SVGAGI. Trimming shortened V by 0 bases and J by 6 bases, and 11 bases separated the two germline ends. The CDR3 consists of 15 residues. Here the CDR3 DNA reads TGTGCCAGCAGTTACTCGAGGTGGGGAGATGAAAAACTGTTTTTT. Its translation is CASSYSRWGDEKLFF.

This sequence joins TRBV2 and TRBJ1-2, with D possibly being TRBD1 (6 bases). Germline V CDR1 and CDR2: SNHLY, FYNNEI. The CDR3 consists of 15 residues. Trimming shortened V by 7 bases and J by 6 bases, and 21 bases separated the two germline ends. This CDR3 reads CASKENRAFGDGYTF. The CDR3 DNA is TGTGCCAGCAAAGAAAACAGGGCCTTTGGGGATGGCTACACCTTC.

The chain has TRBV10-2 and TRBJ2-2; D gene ambiguous. The V gene lost 8 bases and the J gene lost 6 bases, with 13 bases spanning the gap. The germline gives CDR1 WSHSY, CDR2 SAAADI. CDR3 size: 13 residues. The CDR3 DNA is TGCGCCAGCTCGCTATTCATTGCCGGGGAGCTGTTTTTT. Protein product: CASSLFIAGELFF.

The chain uses TRBV28 and TRBJ2-1, with 8 bases fitting TRBD1. CDR3 size: 13 residues. After removal of 4 bases from V and 8 bases from J, the junction contained 4 bases not matched to a gene. Germline V lookup: CDR1 MDHEN, CDR2 SYDVKM. CDR3 nucleotides: TGTGCCAGCAGTTCCGGACAGGGAGATGAGCAGTTCTTC. Its protein is CASSSGQGDEQFF.